Shown below are 19 T cell receptor beta chains from a single sample sequenced in a study of control samples from healthy donors and cancer patients. Here immunoSEQ multiplex PCR was the method, and the copy in TCRdb shows in-frame clones only, minus some. Found here are about 120,000 clones, 89% of them singletons; the top ten hold under 40%. Sample: blood. These receptors were taken from a man aged 50 to 59 in good health.

This rearrangement joins TRBV2 to TRBJ2-7; possibly TRBD1 for D (6 bases). The CDR3 has 14 amino acids. V lost 3 bases and J 2 bases, leaving 11 bases between the germline ends. The germline gives CDR1 SNHLY, CDR2 FYNNEI. The CDR3 loop reads CASSEDSFTYEQYF. In DNA, the CDR3 is TGTGCCAGCAGTGAGGACAGTTTTACCTACGAGCAGTACTTC.

The CDR3 spells CAWSRLAGGPETQYF. DNA for the CDR3: TGTGCCTGGAGTAGACTAGCGGGGGGGCCAGAGACCCAGTACTTC. The J gene is TRBJ2-5, the V gene TRBV30; TRBD2 aligns across 14 bases. Germline-derived CDR1 and CDR2 are GTSNPN and SVGIG (reference sequence). J was trimmed by 4 bases and V by 2 bases; bases with no gene match: 3. The CDR3 loop spans 15 amino acids.

This sequence joins TRBV11-2 and TRBJ2-7; weak D call: TRBD1 (5 bases). Germline V gene data show CDR1 as SGHAT and CDR2 as FQNNGV. The V end was cut by 5 bases, the J end by 6 bases, with 26 bases between. The CDR3 covers 17 residues. In DNA form, the CDR3 reads TGTGCCAGCAGCCGCTTAAGTGACAGAATAAGGGCCTCCGAGCAGTACTTC. Translation gives CASSRLSDRIRASEQYF.

The chain couples TRBV7-2 to TRBJ1-6; tentatively, D is TRBD1 (5 bases). The V and J ends lost 1 base and 8 bases respectively, with 12 bases between them. Germline values: CDR1 SGHTA, CDR2 FQGNSA. This CDR3 region has 15 residues. The CDR3, as DNA: TGTGCCAGCAGCTTAGAAGCAGGGCGAGATTCACCCCTCCACTTT. This encodes CASSLEAGRDSPLHF.

V is TRBV6-5 and J is TRBJ2-3; either TRBD1 or TRBD2 may fit D (5 bases each). Per the germline V gene, CDR1 is MNHEY and CDR2 is SVGAGI. This CDR3 has 15 amino acids. V gave up 5 bases and J gave up 0 bases, with 12 bases separating them. This chain's CDR3 is CASSRGTASTDTQYF. The CDR3 DNA sequence: TGTGCCAGCAGTCGGGGCACGGCCAGCACAGATACGCAGTATTTT.

This rearrangement joins TRBV3-1 (or the pseudogene TRBV3-2) to TRBJ1-1; 7 bases map to TRBD1. The CDR3 runs to 13 residues. Unmatched junction bases numbered 9, after V lost 4 bases and J lost 10 bases. Germline assignment: CDR1 LGHDT and CDR2 YNNKEL (reference sequence). This CDR3 reads CASSPSTGDGAFF. CDR3 sequence (DNA): TGTGCCAGCAGCCCATCAACAGGGGACGGAGCTTTCTTT.

V gene TRBV19 combines with J gene TRBJ2-3; 9 bases align to TRBD1. Germline-derived CDR1 and CDR2 are LNHDA and SQIVND (reference sequence). This CDR3 has 16 amino acids. Trimming cost V 3 bases and J 2 bases; bases outside gene matches: 6. The CDR3: CASSIYYRGPTDTQYF. CDR3 DNA sequence: TGTGCCAGTAGTATCTACTACAGGGGGCCCACAGATACGCAGTATTTT.

The CDR3 is CASSFIQGSGETQYF. CDR3 DNA: TGTGCCAGCAGCTTTATCCAAGGGTCAGGAGAGACCCAGTACTTC. This chain connects TRBV5-5 to TRBJ2-5; no definite D call. The CDR3 contains 15 residues. CDR1 SGHKS and CDR2 YYEKEE come from the germline V gene (reference sequence). Trimming stripped 2 bases from V and 4 bases from J, with 15 bases between.

J is TRBJ1-5 and V is TRBV2, with 10 bases that match TRBD1. CDR1 SNHLY and CDR2 FYNNEI come from the germline V gene. The CDR3 is made up of 14 amino acids. The V segment lost 8 bases and the J segment 3 bases; nucleotides outside the gene matches: 4. The CDR3 region is CASSGQGNNQPQHF. Here the CDR3 DNA reads TGTGCCAGCTCGGGACAGGGGAACAATCAGCCCCAGCATTTT.

This clone was seen a single time. The chain is built from TRBV5-1 and TRBJ1-1, with a possible D match to TRBD1 (5 bases). The length of the CDR3 is 17 residues. V dropped 0 bases and J dropped 6 bases, with 21 bases sitting between them. Germline CDR1 is SGHRS and CDR2 is YFSETQ. The chain's CDR3 is CASSLAGDRTLGAEAFF. CDR3 coding DNA: TGCGCCAGCAGCTTGGCCGGGGACCGGACTCTGGGCGCTGAAGCTTTCTTT.

The chain combines TRBV11-2 with TRBJ2-2, with D maybe TRBD2 (7 bases). Trimming removed 2 bases from V and 2 bases from J, with 18 bases in between. Germline assignment: CDR1 SGHAT and CDR2 FQNNGV. The CDR3 totals 18 residues. The CDR3 spells CASSLHRGGGSNTGELFF. CDR3 nucleotides: TGTGCCAGCAGCTTACATCGGGGCGGGGGCTCTAACACCGGGGAGCTGTTTTTT.

The rearrangement joins TRBV5-1 to TRBJ2-3; possibly TRBD1 for D (6 bases). The CDR3 runs to 14 residues. Trimming cost V 0 bases and J 4 bases, with 9 bases left between them. The germline V gene has CDR1 SGHRS and CDR2 YFSETQ. CDR3 bases: TGCGCCAGCAGCTTGGAGGGGGAAGCAGATACGCAGTATTTT. It encodes CASSLEGEADTQYF. Full variable domain (remainder filled in from reference TRBV5-1 and TRBJ2-3): KAGVTQTPRYLIKTRGQQVTLSCSPISGHRSVSWYQQTPGQGLQFLFEYFSETQRNKGNFPGRFSGRQFSNSRSEMNVSTLELGDSALYLCASSLEGEADTQYFGPGTRLTVL.

The chain carries TRBV5-1 and TRBJ2-7, with D perhaps matching TRBD1 (5 bases). This CDR3 spans 14 amino acids. Trimming pared 0 bases from V and 1 base from J, leaving 8 bases between. The germline CDR1 and CDR2 sequences are SGHRS and YFSETQ. CDR3 residues: CASSLGGGSYEQYF. DNA of the CDR3: TGCGCCAGCAGCTTGGGGGGCGGATCCTACGAGCAGTACTTC.

This chain joins TRBV10-3 and TRBJ1-5; a possible D gene is TRBD1 (5 bases). Trimming pared 4 bases from V and 4 bases from J, leaving 11 bases between. The V gene's germline CDR1 is ENHRY and CDR2 SYGVKD. The CDR3 has 14 amino acids. CDR3 nucleotide sequence: TGTGCCATCAGTGGGGCAGGGCGGAATCAGCCCCAGCATTTT. This translates into CAISGAGRNQPQHF.

There are a few counts of this clone. The chain joins TRBV7-2 to TRBJ2-5; D might be TRBD1 (8 bases). The CDR3 is made up of 15 amino acids. Germline V gives CDR1 SGHTA, CDR2 FQGNSA. V was shortened by 1 base and J by 5 bases, with 14 bases between the two germline ends. CDR3 residues: CASSLGGQGGETQYF. CDR3 nucleotides: TGTGCCAGCAGCTTAGGAGGACAGGGAGGGGAGACCCAGTACTTC. Variable domain in full (rest from reference TRBV7-2 and TRBJ2-5): GAGVSQSPSNKVTEKGKDVELRCDPISGHTALYWYRQSLGQGLEFLIYFQGNSAPDKSGLPSDRFSAERTGGSVSTLTIQRTQQEDSAVYLCASSLGGQGGETQYFGPGTRLLVL.

The chain combines TRBV19 with TRBJ2-5, with 13 bases fitting TRBD2. CDR3 length: 18 residues. After removal of 0 bases from V and 6 bases from J, the junction contained 10 bases not matched to a gene. Germline CDR1 LNHDA, CDR2 SQIVND (reference sequence). For the CDR3, the DNA is TGTGCCAGTAGTATAGAGGAGGGGGGACTAGCGGGGCGTAAGACCCAGTACTTC. It yields the protein CASSIEEGGLAGRKTQYF.

The sample holds one count of this clone. The chain employs TRBV5-4 and TRBJ1-1; the D is unclear. The CDR3 runs to 14 residues. V gave up 0 bases and J gave up 4 bases, with 10 bases separating them. Germline loops: CDR1 SGHNT, CDR2 YYREEE (reference sequence). The CDR3 is CASSLDFGGTEAFF. CDR3 DNA sequence: TGTGCCAGCAGCTTGGACTTCGGAGGCACTGAAGCTTTCTTT.

The chain carries TRBV19 and TRBJ1-2, with unresolved D. The CDR3 contains 11 residues. Trimming left V 0 bases short and J 11 bases short, with 7 bases between. CDR1 is LNHDA and CDR2 is SQIVND in the germline V gene (reference sequence). Written as DNA, the CDR3 is TGTGCCAGTAGTATAGACAGCCGGTACACCTTC. Its protein product is CASSIDSRYTF.

CDR3 region: CASSPREGNTEAFF. The CDR3 nucleotides are TGTGCCAGCAGCCCACGGGAGGGGAACACTGAAGCTTTCTTT. The J gene is TRBJ1-1, the V gene TRBV27; no reliable D call. Germline CDR1 is MNHEY and CDR2 is SMNVEV (reference sequence). The V end lost 6 bases, the J end lost 1 base, and 12 bases lay between the germline ends. This CDR3 is built from 14 residues.